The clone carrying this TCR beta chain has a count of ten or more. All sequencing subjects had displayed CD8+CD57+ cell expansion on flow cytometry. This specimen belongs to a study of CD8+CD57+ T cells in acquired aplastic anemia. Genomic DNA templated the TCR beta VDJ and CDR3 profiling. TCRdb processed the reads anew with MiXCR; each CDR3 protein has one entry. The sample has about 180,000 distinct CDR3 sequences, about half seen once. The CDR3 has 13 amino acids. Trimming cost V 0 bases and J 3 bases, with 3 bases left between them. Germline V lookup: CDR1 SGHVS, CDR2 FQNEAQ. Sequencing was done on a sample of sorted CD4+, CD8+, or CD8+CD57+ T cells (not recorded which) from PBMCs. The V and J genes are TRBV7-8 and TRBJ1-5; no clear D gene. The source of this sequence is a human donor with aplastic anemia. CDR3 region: CASSLAVNQPQHF. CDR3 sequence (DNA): TGTGCCAGCAGCTTAGCGGTCAATCAGCCCCAGCATTTT.